This T cell receptor beta chain came from a study of regulatory T cells in long-lasting Graves disease. Study-wide results and caveats: A limited number of samples was an acknowledged limitation.

In its sample, this clonotype was seen many times. No antigen is known for it. Libraries of TCR beta came from iRepertoire HTBI primers plus Arm-PCR of CDR3 regions. TCRdb ran MiXCR on the multiplex PCR reads and lists one entry per CDR3 protein. The sample has 390,000 or so distinct CDR3 sequences, roughly 20% seen once. This CDR3 is built from 16 residues. Trimming cost V 7 bases and J 4 bases; bases outside gene matches: 10. CDR1 is SNHLY and CDR2 is FYNNEI in the germline V gene. Time point noted: persistent/refractory GD, antithyroid drugs over 5 years with positive TRAb. The authors made the TCR library using RNA they extracted from PBMCs.

The sequences come from peripheral blood mononuclear cells (PBMCs), collected when the disease was refractory, from a patient treated with antithyroid drugs. The clonotype originates from a woman in her thirties or forties with Graves disease. J is TRBJ2-2 and V is TRBV2; 9 bases agree with TRBD2. CDR3 DNA sequence: TGTGCCAGCACCCCGACAGCGGGAGGAATCACCGGGGAGCTGTTTTTT. It encodes CASTPTAGGITGELFF. Full variable domain (outside the CDR3, taken from reference TRBV2 and TRBJ2-2): EPEVTQTPSHQVTQMGQEVILRCVPISNHLYFYWYRQILGQKVEFLVSFYNNEISEKSEIFDDQFSVERPDGSNFTLKIRSTKLEDSAMYFCASTPTAGGITGELFFGEGSRLTVL.